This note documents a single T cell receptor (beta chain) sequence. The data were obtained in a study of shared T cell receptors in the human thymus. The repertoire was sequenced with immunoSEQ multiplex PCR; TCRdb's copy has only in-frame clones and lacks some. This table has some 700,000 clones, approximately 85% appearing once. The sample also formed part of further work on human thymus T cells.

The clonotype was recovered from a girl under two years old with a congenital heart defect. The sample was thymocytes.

The CDR3 coding sequence is TGTGCCAGCAGGAGGTTTTACCAACAGGGGGCGCCGGATTATGGCTACACCTTC. As protein: CASRRFYQQGAPDYGYTF. The V and J genes are TRBV2 and TRBJ1-2; 9 bases align to TRBD1. Trimming at V came to 6 bases and at J to 5 bases, leaving 19 bases not matched to a gene. Germline V lookup: CDR1 SNHLY, CDR2 FYNNEI. CDR3 length: 18 amino acids.